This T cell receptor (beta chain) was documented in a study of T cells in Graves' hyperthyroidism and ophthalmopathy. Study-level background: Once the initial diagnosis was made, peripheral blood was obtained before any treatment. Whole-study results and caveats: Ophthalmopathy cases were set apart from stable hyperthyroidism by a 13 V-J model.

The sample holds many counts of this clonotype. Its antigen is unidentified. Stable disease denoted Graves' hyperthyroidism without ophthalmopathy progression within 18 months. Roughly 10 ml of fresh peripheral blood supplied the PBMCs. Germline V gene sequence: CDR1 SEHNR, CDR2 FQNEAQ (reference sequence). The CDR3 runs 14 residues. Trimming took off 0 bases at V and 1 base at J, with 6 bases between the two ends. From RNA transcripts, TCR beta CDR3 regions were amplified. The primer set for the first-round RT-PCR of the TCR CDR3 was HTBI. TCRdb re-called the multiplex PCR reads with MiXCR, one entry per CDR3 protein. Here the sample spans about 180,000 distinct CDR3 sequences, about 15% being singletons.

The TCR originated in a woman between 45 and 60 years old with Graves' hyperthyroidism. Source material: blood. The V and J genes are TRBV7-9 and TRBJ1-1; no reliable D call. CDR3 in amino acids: CASSLADENTEAFF. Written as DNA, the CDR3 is TGTGCCAGCAGCTTAGCGGATGAGAACACTGAAGCTTTCTTT.